These T cell receptor beta chains were read from a single sample in a study of post-analysis software for immune sequencing data. Each CDR3 protein is one row after TCRdb ran MiXCR on the PCR reads. The sample yields 150,000 to 200,000 distinct CDR3 sequences, 30% seen once. Sequenced material: blood. The receptors shown here come from a girl aged 10-17 years with multiple sclerosis. Both conserved end residues are part of each CDR3. A D gene is named only where the DNA matches it firmly. Where a row states a size, it is once, few, many or the class of an expanded clone; other rows omit it.

V: TRBV20-1
J: TRBJ2-3
D: .
size: many
DNA: TGCAGTGCTAGAGAGCCTAGCGGCACAGATACGCAGTATTTT
CDR3: CSAREPSGTDTQYF

V: TRBV2
J: TRBJ2-7
D: .
size: .
DNA: TGTGCCAGCAGTGACGGTTGGTACAGCGAGCAGTACTTC
CDR3: CASSDGWYSEQYF

V: TRBV2
J: TRBJ1-2
D: .
size: many
DNA: TGTGCCAGCCGGTCCGGGGCTGGCTATGGCTACACCTTC
CDR3: CASRSGAGYGYTF

V: TRBV5-1
J: TRBJ1-1
D: .
size: few
DNA: TGCGCCAGCAGCTGGGGGGGCGCTGAAGCTTTCTTT
CDR3: CASSWGGAEAFF

V: TRBV4-3
J: TRBJ1-2
D: .
size: .
DNA: TGCGCCAGCAGCCAAGAACCAGAGCCCGGGGGTGGCTACACCTTC
CDR3: CASSQEPEPGGGYTF

V: TRBV4-1
J: TRBJ2-7
D: TRBD2
size: many
DNA: TGCGCCAGCAGCCAAAAAACTAGCGGGACCTACGAGCAGTACTTC
CDR3: CASSQKTSGTYEQYF

V: TRBV20-1
J: TRBJ2-1
D: .
size: many
DNA: TGCAGTGCTAGAGATTCGGAACAGAGCTCCTACAATGAGCAGTTCTTC
CDR3: CSARDSEQSSYNEQFF

V: TRBV10-3
J: TRBJ2-5
D: .
size: .
DNA: TGTGCCATCAGAGCGTTCCCCGACGGGACTTCTAGACGGCAGTACTTC
CDR3: CAIRAFPDGTSRRQYF

V: TRBV12-5
J: TRBJ1-2
D: .
size: few
DNA: TGTGCTAGTGGTCCCGGGGGGGACCTATATGGCTACACCTTC
CDR3: CASGPGGDLYGYTF

V: TRBV5-6
J: TRBJ2-7
D: .
size: few
DNA: TGTGCCAGCAGAGACTACGGAACAGGGAAGGGCTCCTACGAGCAGTACTTC
CDR3: CASRDYGTGKGSYEQYF

V: TRBV11-2
J: TRBJ2-5
D: TRBD2
size: few
DNA: TGTGCCACCTCGAGGACTAGTGATAGGGAGACCCAGTACTTC
CDR3: CATSRTSDRETQYF

V: TRBV12-3/TRBV12-4
J: TRBJ1-2
D: .
size: .
DNA: TGTGCCAGCAGTTTGGGATGGTATCCTAACTATGGCTACACCTTC
CDR3: CASSLGWYPNYGYTF

V: TRBV5-6
J: TRBJ2-3
D: .
size: many
DNA: TGTGCCAGCAGCCCACTAGCCAGGTCGGATACGCAGTATTTT
CDR3: CASSPLARSDTQYF

V: TRBV29-1
J: TRBJ2-2
D: TRBD2
size: .
DNA: TGCAGCGTTGAACGTGTAGCGGGAGGCGGGGAGCTGTTTTTT
CDR3: CSVERVAGGGELFF

V: TRBV2
J: TRBJ2-7
D: TRBD1
size: .
DNA: TGTGCCAGCAGTGTGGGGAGACAGGGTACCAATGAGCAGTACTTC
CDR3: CASSVGRQGTNEQYF

V: TRBV7-2
J: TRBJ1-5
D: TRBD1
size: .
DNA: TGTGCCAGCAGCTTCGACAGGGGGCTTAATCAGCCCCAGCATTTT
CDR3: CASSFDRGLNQPQHF

V: TRBV4-1
J: TRBJ2-4
D: TRBD1
size: many
DNA: TGCGCCAGCAGCCAAAGAACCAGGGGGCGCTTAACCAAAAACATTCAGTACTTC
CDR3: CASSQRTRGRLTKNIQYF

V: TRBV29-1
J: TRBJ2-7
D: .
size: .
DNA: TGCAGCGTGGCGGCCCCACAGGCTAAGCCCCAGTACTTC
CDR3: CSVAAPQAKPQYF

V: TRBV6-2/TRBV6-3
J: TRBJ2-7
D: .
size: .
DNA: TGTGCCAGCAGTTTTTCAGGTGGGACCTCCTACGAGCAGTACTTC
CDR3: CASSFSGGTSYEQYF

V: TRBV24-1
J: TRBJ1-5
D: TRBD1
size: many
DNA: TGTGCCACCCAGGGGGCCAGTAATCAGCCCCAGCATTTT
CDR3: CATQGASNQPQHF

V: TRBV5-1
J: TRBJ2-1
D: TRBD2
size: few
DNA: TGCGCCAGCAGCTGGAAAACCGGGACTAGCGGCTACAATGAGCAGTTCTTC
CDR3: CASSWKTGTSGYNEQFF

V: TRBV4-2
J: TRBJ2-7
D: .
size: many
DNA: TGTGCCAGCAGCCAAGATTGGTCCTCCTACGAGCAGTACTTC
CDR3: CASSQDWSSYEQYF

V: TRBV28
J: TRBJ1-2
D: .
size: .
DNA: TGTGCCAGCACACTGGGGGGTTTCGACTATGGCTACACCTTC
CDR3: CASTLGGFDYGYTF

V: TRBV5-6
J: TRBJ2-7
D: .
size: few
DNA: TGTGCCAGCAGTCCGATCGGGACCCTTCTCAATGAGCAGTACTTC
CDR3: CASSPIGTLLNEQYF

V: TRBV12-3/TRBV12-4
J: TRBJ1-2
D: .
size: few
DNA: TGTGCCAGCAGTCCTCTACTTCTACAGCTCTATGGCTACACCTTC
CDR3: CASSPLLLQLYGYTF

V: TRBV9
J: TRBJ2-7
D: .
size: many
DNA: TGTGCCAGCAGCGTAGCTCCAGCAGCCTACGAGCAGTACTTC
CDR3: CASSVAPAAYEQYF

V: TRBV27
J: TRBJ1-2
D: .
size: .
DNA: TGTGCCTGCAGTTTAGCAGGGTTTTCCTCCTATGGCTACACCTTC
CDR3: CACSLAGFSSYGYTF

V: TRBV18
J: TRBJ2-1
D: .
size: .
DNA: TGTGCCAGCTCACCACTCGATGAGCAGTTCTTC
CDR3: CASSPLDEQFF

V: TRBV10-3
J: TRBJ1-1
D: TRBD1
size: .
DNA: TGTGCCACTTCGACAGGGTTTAAGTCCGATGAAGCTTTCTTT
CDR3: CATSTGFKSDEAFF

V: TRBV20-1
J: TRBJ2-1
D: .
size: many
DNA: TGCAGTGCTAGGCGGAGTATGGGTAATGAGCAGTTCTTC
CDR3: CSARRSMGNEQFF

V: TRBV29-1
J: TRBJ1-1
D: .
size: few
DNA: TGCAGCGACAGGAGAGGGTGGAAGGCTTTCTTT
CDR3: CSDRRGWKAFF

V: TRBV3-1
J: TRBJ2-1
D: .
size: .
DNA: TGTGCCAGCAGCCAAGCTAGCGCCTACAATGAGCAGTTCTTC
CDR3: CASSQASAYNEQFF

V: TRBV5-1
J: TRBJ2-7
D: .
size: .
DNA: TGCGCCAGCAGCTTGGAACTAGGCTACGAGCAGTACTTC
CDR3: CASSLELGYEQYF

V: TRBV28
J: TRBJ2-4
D: TRBD1
size: few
DNA: TGTGCCAGCAGTTCTCTTCTCCTCACAGGGGCGCGGACTTTAATAGCCAAAAACATTCAGTACTTC
CDR3: CASSSLLLTGARTLIAKNIQYF

V: TRBV11-1
J: TRBJ2-3
D: .
size: few
DNA: TGTGCCAGCAGCCCGGGACTTCACACAGATACGCAGTATTTT
CDR3: CASSPGLHTDTQYF

V: TRBV5-1
J: TRBJ2-7
D: TRBD2
size: .
DNA: TGCGCCAGCAGCTTGGGGACTAGCTCGAGCTCCTACGAGCAGTACTTC
CDR3: CASSLGTSSSSYEQYF